One T cell receptor beta chain is described in this entry. Its matching antigen is unknown. The data were obtained in a study of shared clonotypes between healthy human individuals. General observations from the study: Investigators collected only blood, and repertoires in tissues likely differ. Generation of non-shared clonotypes was less probable than generation of clonotypes shared by all four donors.

Repertoires were generated with immunoSEQ multiplex PCR, while TCRdb's copy carries only in-frame clones and drops some. This sample carries 640,000 or so clones, 55% to 75% of them seen once, and the ten largest clones take 1.5% to 2%. All donors were healthy HIV-negative adults lacking recent acute infections or vaccinations. The receptor's source is a woman aged 25 to 39 in good health. Sequenced input: memory CD4+ T cells sorted from blood. Subset specified: CD45RA-negative fraction.

The DNA of the CDR3 is TGTGCCATCAGTGAGGACACTCATAGCAATCAGCCCCAGCATTTT. The encoded protein is CAISEDTHSNQPQHF. The rearrangement links TRBV10-3 to TRBJ1-5; D is uncertain. CDR3 length: 15 residues. Germline CDR1 is ENHRY and CDR2 is SYGVKD. Trimming removed 2 bases at V and 0 bases at J, with 8 bases between.